The T cell receptor beta chain under discussion was sequenced for a study of T cell repertoires in cytomegalovirus infection (dated by TCRdb to the late 2010s). Context from the whole study: Peptide stimulations targeted recently identified HLA-C-restricted CMV epitopes, whose presentation resists viral immunomodulation, together with well-studied HLA-B-restricted epitopes. Donor HLA type was relevant to the analysis, because carriage of CMV infection together with the matching HLA type was indicated by public TCR beta signatures. The investigation overall reported the following: In both this cohort and an independent approximately 370-donor cohort, the cumulative frequency of public TCR beta family members distinguished carriers of CMV infection plus the relevant HLA type. The ex vivo response was dominated by HLA-C-restricted CMV-specific TCR beta clonotypes, and the single most frequent clonotype in two of eight donors was supplied by these HLA-C-restricted clonotypes.

Instrument used: Illumina HiSeq 1500. TCRdb reran the public reads through fastp at Q25 and MiXCR, keeping productive beta chains. When rows share a CDR3 protein, they turn into one entry using the most common DNA and genes. This sample gives a few hundred thousand distinct CDR3 sequences in total; 34% of them show up just once. Together, the top ten hold 13% of the sample. The treatment or condition label on this specimen signifies: in vitro stimulation with specific CMV peptide epitopes to enrich CMV-specific T cells. Comment on this clonotype: Its antigen remains unidentified. The sample holds no much larger clone one base away, and base qualities are not on file.

Reading the germline V gene gives CDR1 SGHTA and CDR2 FQGNSA. Reading from cysteine to phenylalanine, the CDR3 counts 15 amino acids. Only CDR3 DNA remains: 45 bases, in frame from the first base. Clipping removes 6 bases from V and 1 base from J, with 5 as the unmatched junction base count. The sequence joins TRBV7-2 to TRBJ2-7; 11 central nucleotides agree with TRBD2. This TCR derives from a human donor in good health (CMV status not recorded). Some clones in this sample may be carry-over from other donors' samples. The source was cultured PBMCs, collected from culture after CMV antigen stimulation. CDR3 loop: CASRLAGEGSYEQYF. The DNA sequence follows: TGTGCCAGCAGACTAGCGGGAGAGGGGTCCTACGAGCAGTACTTC.